This TCR beta chain was recovered during a study of beta chain features in type 1 diabetes. Study-wide points: Naive, central memory and regulatory TCRB repertoires appeared more similar among patients than healthy donors. HLA effects on TCRB rearrangement stayed unresolved here.

This clone was detected only a few times. Its antigen is still unknown. The authors reverse transcribed all of the isolated RNA, so sequencing captured expressed TCRB transcripts. Some clones are missing from TCRdb's copy, which holds only in-frame ones; the method was immunoSEQ multiplex PCR. The data show 120,000 to 150,000 clones, with 8% to 13% seen just once and around 1.2% held by the top ten. Trimming took off 2 bases at V and 2 bases at J, with 16 bases between the two ends. The CDR3 is 16 residues long. Germline assignment: CDR1 SGHTA and CDR2 FQGNSA. The V and J genes are TRBV7-2 and TRBJ2-7, with a weak D call TRBD2 (6 bases). The receptor comes from a young man in good health. Sample: naive CD4+ T cells from blood. This CDR3 reads CASSLPPGRITYEQYF. CDR3 in DNA: TGTGCCAGCAGCTTACCCCCAGGGAGGATCACCTACGAGCAGTACTTC.